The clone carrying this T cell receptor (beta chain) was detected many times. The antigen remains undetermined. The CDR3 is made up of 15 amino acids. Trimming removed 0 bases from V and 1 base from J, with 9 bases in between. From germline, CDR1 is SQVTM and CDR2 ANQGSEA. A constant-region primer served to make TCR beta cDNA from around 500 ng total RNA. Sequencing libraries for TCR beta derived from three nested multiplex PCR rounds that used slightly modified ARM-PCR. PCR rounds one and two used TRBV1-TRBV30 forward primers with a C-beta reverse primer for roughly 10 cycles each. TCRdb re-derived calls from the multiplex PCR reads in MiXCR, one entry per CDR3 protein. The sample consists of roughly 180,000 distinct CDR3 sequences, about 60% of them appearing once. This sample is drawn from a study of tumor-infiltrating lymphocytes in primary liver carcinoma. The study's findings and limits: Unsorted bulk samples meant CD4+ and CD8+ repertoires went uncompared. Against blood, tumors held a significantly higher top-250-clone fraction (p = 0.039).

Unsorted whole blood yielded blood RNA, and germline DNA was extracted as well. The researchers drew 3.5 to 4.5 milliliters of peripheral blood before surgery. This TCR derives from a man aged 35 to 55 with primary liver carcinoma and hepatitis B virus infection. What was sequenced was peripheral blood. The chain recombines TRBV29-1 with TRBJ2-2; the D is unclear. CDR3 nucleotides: TGCAGCGTTGAAGAAGTGGCACAGAACACCGGGGAGCTGTTTTTT. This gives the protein CSVEEVAQNTGELFF.